The 21 T cell receptor beta chains in this list originate from one sample, sequenced in a study of blood T cell repertoires in COVID-19. Sequenced by immunoSEQ multiplex PCR; TCRdb stores in-frame clones only, minus some. This table has under 400,000 clones, about 91% appearing once. Material: peripheral blood. Receptors originate from a young woman with COVID-19, enrolled during active disease.

The chain employs TRBV2 and TRBJ1-3, with D maybe TRBD1 (6 bases). V was pared by 9 bases and J by 0 bases, with 9 bases between. CDR3 length: 13 residues. Looked up from germline, CDR1 is SNHLY and CDR2 is FYNNEI. CDR3 loop: CASTGSSGNTIYF. The CDR3 nucleotides read TGTGCCAGTACAGGGAGCTCTGGAAACACCATATATTTT.

The sample holds a few counts of this clone. The chain recombines TRBV3-1 (or the pseudogene TRBV3-2) with TRBJ2-7; TRBD1 matches 7 bases. Looked up from germline, CDR1 is LGHDT and CDR2 is YNNKEL (reference sequence). The CDR3 is 14 residues long. With 1 base clipped from V and 7 bases from J, the junction kept 7 bases outside the gene matches. Here the CDR3 DNA reads TGTGCCAGCAGCCAAGGAGGGGGCCCGAGGGAGCAGTACTTC. Its protein product is CASSQGGGPREQYF.

The V gene is TRBV3-1 (or the pseudogene TRBV3-2), the J gene TRBJ2-5, with 9 bases fitting TRBD2. In germline, CDR1 is LGHDT, CDR2 YNNKEL (reference sequence). V shed 4 bases, J shed 6 bases, and the junction held 6 bases outside the gene matches. The CDR3 has 14 amino acids. Here the CDR3 reads CASSLGLASKTQYF. The DNA for the CDR3 is TGTGCCAGCAGCCTCGGACTAGCGTCCAAGACCCAGTACTTC.

The genes are TRBV12-3 or TRBV12-4 and TRBJ1-4; D is uncertain. The CDR3 is made up of 13 amino acids. V dropped 6 bases and J dropped 12 bases, with 17 bases sitting between them. The CDR3 sequence is CASSRTEGGELFF. The CDR3 DNA is TGTGCCAGCAGCCGGACCGAGGGTGGGGAACTGTTTTTT.

The chain has TRBV4-2 and TRBJ2-1; tentatively, D is TRBD1 (6 bases). The germline V gene encodes CDR1 LGHNA and CDR2 YNFKEQ. This CDR3 is 14 amino acids long. V dropped 3 bases and J dropped 11 bases, with 17 bases sitting between them. Written as DNA, the CDR3 is TGTGCCAGCAGCCAGGAAGTACTCCAGGGGCAGCAGTTCTTC. Translation: CASSQEVLQGQQFF.

This sequence joins TRBV6-1 and TRBJ2-3; D is unclear. The V and J ends lost 2 bases and 0 bases respectively, with 9 bases between them. Looked up from germline, CDR1 is MNHNS and CDR2 is SASEGT. This CDR3 comprises 15 residues. CDR3 in DNA: TGTGCCAGCAGTGAACTGACATACAGCACAGATACGCAGTATTTT. This sequence encodes CASSELTYSTDTQYF.

V usage is TRBV6-5 and J usage is TRBJ1-5; D is ambiguous. The CDR3 is 13 amino acids. Between the trimmed V and J ends, which lost 6 bases and 4 bases, there was a span of 10 bases. The germline gives CDR1 MNHEY, CDR2 SVGAGI. The CDR3 sequence is CASSSVVNQPQHF. CDR3 DNA sequence: TGTGCCAGCAGCTCGGTTGTTAATCAGCCCCAGCATTTT.

The gene calls are TRBV28 and TRBJ2-7; perhaps TRBD2 as D (7 bases). V was clipped by 4 bases and J by 0 bases, with 22 bases between them. Germline lookup yields CDR1 MDHEN and CDR2 SYDVKM. There are 18 residues in the CDR3. DNA of the CDR3: TGTGCCAGCAGTTCAGGGGCTTGGGGGGGGCCCGCCTCCTACGAGCAGTACGTC. This codes for CASSSGAWGGPASYEQYV.

This clone has just one count. The rearrangement joins TRBV7-2 to TRBJ1-2; D uncertain. CDR1 is SGHTA, CDR2 FQGNSA, per germline. The CDR3 covers 15 residues. Trimming pared 5 bases from V and 6 bases from J, leaving 19 bases between. The CDR3 spells CASSAARVRSNGYTF. CDR3 coding DNA: TGTGCCAGCAGCGCCGCGAGGGTGAGGTCGAATGGCTACACCTTC. Using reference TRBV7-2 and TRBJ1-2 for the parts outside the CDR3, the full variable domain is GAGVSQSPSNKVTEKGKDVELRCDPISGHTALYWYRQSLGQGLEFLIYFQGNSAPDKSGLPSDRFSAERTGGSVSTLTIQRTQQEDSAVYLCASSAARVRSNGYTFGSGTRLTVV.

As for this clone: The same CDR3 also results from other DNA sequences found in this sample. The chain links TRBV7-2 to TRBJ1-1; maybe TRBD1 (5 bases). Germline values: CDR1 SGHTA, CDR2 FQGNSA. The CDR3 is 14 residues long. Trimming stripped 4 bases from V and 1 base from J, with 10 bases between. In DNA form, the CDR3 reads TGTGCCAGCAGCTCCCTCGGGGGGAACACTGAAGCTTTCTTT. It translates to CASSSLGGNTEAFF.

The chain recombines TRBV27 with TRBJ1-1; D might be TRBD1 (5 bases). The CDR3 runs 14 residues. V lost 4 bases, J lost 3 bases, and 12 bases lay in between. Looked up from germline, CDR1 is MNHEY and CDR2 is SMNVEV (reference sequence). As DNA, the CDR3 is TGTGCCAGCAGTTGGGGTTGGGGGGACACTGAAGCTTTCTTT. The encoded protein is CASSWGWGDTEAFF.

The gene calls are TRBV7-9 and TRBJ2-3, with a possible D match to TRBD2 (6 bases). There are 15 residues in the CDR3. Deletions cut 1 base from V and 0 bases from J, with 8 bases between. Germline loops: CDR1 SEHNR, CDR2 FQNEAQ (reference sequence). This CDR3 reads CASSLDGTSTDTQYF. CDR3 DNA sequence: TGTGCCAGCAGCTTAGACGGGACTAGCACAGATACGCAGTATTTT.

The chain links TRBV7-2 to TRBJ2-7, with 8 bases identical to TRBD1. Germline values: CDR1 SGHTA, CDR2 FQGNSA. The CDR3 runs 14 residues. Germline trimming cut 4 bases from V and 2 bases from J; bases unmatched to any gene: 4. CDR3 coding DNA: TGTGCCAGCAGCTGGGGGACAGGCACCTACGAGCAGTACTTC. Translation: CASSWGTGTYEQYF.

The chain uses TRBV6-2 or TRBV6-3 and TRBJ1-1; 9 nucleotides match TRBD1. In germline, CDR1 is MNHEY, CDR2 SVGEGT. V was pared by 6 bases and J by 0 bases, with 5 bases of the junction left unmatched. The CDR3 spans 15 residues. The CDR3 sequence is CASSGTGHMNTEAFF. CDR3 bases: TGTGCCAGCAGCGGGACAGGGCACATGAACACTGAAGCTTTCTTT.

This chain joins TRBV13 and TRBJ2-7; D gene ambiguous. This CDR3 contains 13 residues. Trimming cost V 2 bases and J 3 bases, with 8 bases left between them. In germline, CDR1 is PRHDT, CDR2 FYEKMQ (reference sequence). The CDR3 reads CASSLLGSYEQYV. DNA for the CDR3: TGTGCCAGCAGCTTACTGGGCAGCTACGAGCAGTACGTC.

Of note for this clone: The same CDR3 arises from other DNA sequences in this sample as well. The rearrangement joins TRBV5-1 to TRBJ1-5; the D gene is possibly TRBD1 (5 bases). The CDR3 length is 15 residues. Germline CDR1 and CDR2: SGHRS and YFSETQ. V dropped 0 bases and J dropped 2 bases, with 9 bases sitting between them. The CDR3 coding sequence is TGCGCCAGCAGCTTGGATGGGGCCGGCAATCAGCCCCAGCATTTT. Translated: CASSLDGAGNQPQHF.

This chain joins TRBV2 and TRBJ2-5, with 15 bases aligning to TRBD2. V was pared by 6 bases and J by 5 bases, with 13 bases of the junction left unmatched. CDR3 length: 18 amino acids. From germline, CDR1 is SNHLY and CDR2 FYNNEI. The CDR3 loop is CASSLGTSGGPRLETQYF. CDR3 in DNA: TGTGCCAGCAGCCTCGGGACTAGCGGGGGGCCCCGCCTTGAGACCCAGTACTTC.

The chain has TRBV4-1 and TRBJ2-1; maybe TRBD2 (6 bases). Germline CDR1 is MGHRA and CDR2 is YSYEKL. The CDR3 is 17 amino acids. Trimming pared 3 bases from V and 0 bases from J, leaving 15 bases between. Here the CDR3 reads CASSQGEADSSYNEQFF. The CDR3 nucleotides read TGCGCCAGCAGCCAGGGGGAGGCAGACAGCTCCTACAATGAGCAGTTCTTC.

This clone was seen a handful of times. V is TRBV5-1 and J is TRBJ1-5; D is uncertain. CDR3 length: 15 residues. Trimming took 0 bases from V and 0 from J, leaving 7 bases between them. In germline, CDR1 is SGHRS, CDR2 YFSETQ. The CDR3 region is CASSLGHHSNQPQHF. As DNA, the CDR3 is TGCGCCAGCAGCTTGGGACACCATAGCAATCAGCCCCAGCATTTT.

The rearrangement links TRBV12-3 or TRBV12-4 to TRBJ2-7, with a possible D match to TRBD1 (6 bases). The ends were cut back, 5 bases at V and 8 bases at J, with 13 bases in the middle. The CDR3 contains 12 residues. As DNA, the CDR3 is TGTGCCAGCAGTCCAGGTTGGGGGCAGCAGTACTTC. This gives the protein CASSPGWGQQYF.

V is TRBV4-2 and J is TRBJ1-2, with unresolved D. Germline assignment: CDR1 LGHNA and CDR2 YNFKEQ. This CDR3 is 15 amino acids long. The V gene lost 0 bases and the J gene lost 1 base, with 9 bases spanning the gap. The CDR3 nucleotides read TGTGCCAGCAGCCAAGATCGAGGTATTAACTATGGCTACACCTTC. This codes for CASSQDRGINYGYTF.